One sample yielded the 7 T cell receptor beta chains listed below, sequenced in a study of shared clonotypes between healthy human individuals. Repertoires were generated with immunoSEQ multiplex PCR, while TCRdb's copy carries only in-frame clones and drops some. The sample shows hundreds of thousands of clones, around 93% of them seen only once. CD45RO negativity and positive selection for CCR7 defined naive CD8 cells, a population that excluded terminally differentiated effector memory CD45RA+ cells. Material: naive CD8+ T cells sorted from blood. The source of these receptors is a man aged 25 to 45 in good health.

The gene calls are TRBV19 and TRBJ2-1; D perhaps matches TRBD2 (6 bases). Trimming took off 3 bases at V and 6 bases at J, with 27 bases between the two ends. Germline CDR1 and CDR2: LNHDA and SQIVND (reference sequence). The CDR3 covers 19 residues. In DNA form, the CDR3 reads TGTGCCAGTAGTATCATGGCAGCGGTGGGGGGATTTCTCGCCAATGAGCAGTTCTTC. As protein: CASSIMAAVGGFLANEQFF.

V usage is TRBV27 and J usage is TRBJ1-2; 10 nucleotides agree with TRBD1. CDR1 is MNHEY, CDR2 SMNVEV, per germline (reference sequence). V dropped 0 bases and J dropped 7; count of bases not matched to a gene: 8. The CDR3 length is 16 residues. In DNA, the CDR3 is TGTGCCAGCAGTTTATCTCCGACAGGGGGCATTGTTGGCTACACCTTC. This encodes CASSLSPTGGIVGYTF.

The genes are TRBV14 and TRBJ1-1, with TRBD1 identical over 10 bases. J lost 5 bases, V lost 4 bases, and 10 bases had no gene match. CDR1 SGHDN and CDR2 FVKESK come from the germline V gene. This CDR3 is built from 16 residues. The CDR3 spells CASSPPGQGKRTEAFF. As DNA, the CDR3 is TGTGCCAGCAGCCCACCGGGACAGGGGAAAAGGACTGAAGCTTTCTTT.

The chain recombines TRBV10-2 with TRBJ1-1, with D unclear. V dropped 7 bases and J dropped 1 base, with 4 bases sitting between them. The CDR3 is made up of 11 amino acids. Per germline, CDR1 WSHSY and CDR2 SAAADI. The CDR3 nucleotides read TGCGCCAGCAAGGAGAACACTGAAGCTTTCTTT. This codes for CASKENTEAFF.

V and J are TRBV9 and TRBJ2-7; either TRBD1 or TRBD2 may fit D (5 bases each). CDR1 and CDR2 (germline): SGDLS, YYNGEE. V lost 0 bases and J 2 bases, leaving 9 bases between the germline ends. This CDR3 contains 14 residues. Here the CDR3 DNA reads TGTGCCAGCAGCGTAGGGGGACCTACCTACGAGCAGTACTTC. Its protein product is CASSVGGPTYEQYF.

Comments on this clone: A junction end diverges from the germline sequence, so it may reflect a read error. CDR3 coding DNA: TGTGCCAGCAGCTTATCCGGGACCAGCGGTGGCCACACCTTC. This sequence encodes CASSLSGTSGGHTF. This chain joins TRBV5-4 and TRBJ1-2; the D gene is possibly TRBD1 (5 bases). This CDR3 spans 14 amino acids. Germline values: CDR1 SGHNT, CDR2 YYREEE (reference sequence). Variable domain in full (rest from reference TRBV5-4 and TRBJ1-2): ETGVTQSPTHLIKTRGQQVTLRCSSQSGHNTVSWYQQALGQGPQFIFQYYREEENGRGNFPPRFSGLQFPNYSSELNVNALELDDSALYLCASSLSGTSGGHTFGSGTRLTVV.

CDR3 amino acids: CASSQVAGNTEAFF. The CDR3 DNA sequence: TGCGCCAGCAGCCAAGTTGCGGGGAACACTGAAGCTTTCTTT. The rearrangement uses TRBV4-1 and TRBJ1-1; no clear D. The germline V and J ends were trimmed by 1 base and 1 base, with 7 bases remaining between them. The germline CDR1 and CDR2 sequences are MGHRA and YSYEKL. The CDR3 spans 14 residues.